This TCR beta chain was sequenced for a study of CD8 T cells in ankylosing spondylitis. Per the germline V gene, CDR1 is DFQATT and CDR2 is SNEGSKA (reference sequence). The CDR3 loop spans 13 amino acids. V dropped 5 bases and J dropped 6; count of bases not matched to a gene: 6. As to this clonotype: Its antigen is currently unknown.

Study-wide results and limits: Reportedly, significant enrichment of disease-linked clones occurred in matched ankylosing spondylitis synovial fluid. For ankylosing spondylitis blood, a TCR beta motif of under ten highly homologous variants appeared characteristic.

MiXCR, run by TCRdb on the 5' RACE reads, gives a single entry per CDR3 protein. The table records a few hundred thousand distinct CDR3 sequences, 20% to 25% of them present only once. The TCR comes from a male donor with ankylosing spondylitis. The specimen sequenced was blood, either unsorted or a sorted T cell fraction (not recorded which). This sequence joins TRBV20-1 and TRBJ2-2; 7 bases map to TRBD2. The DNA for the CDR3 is TGCAGTGCTTACGCTCGGGGGGCCGGGGAGCTGTTTTTT. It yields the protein CSAYARGAGELFF.